Given below is one TCR beta chain in context. What it binds is unknown. The germline V gene encodes CDR1 SGHDT and CDR2 YYEEEE. The CDR3 consists of 15 residues. The V and J ends lost 2 bases and 0 bases respectively, with 9 bases between them. This sample is drawn from a study of cytomegalovirus exposure and HLA in healthy donors. Study-wide results and caveats: Despite most TCR sequences being rare, some public TCRs occurred in many donors. The CMV antigen specificity of a few CMV-associated chains was confirmed through in vitro analysis.

Method: immunoSEQ multiplex PCR; TCRdb's copy keeps in-frame clones and lacks some. The sample records fewer than 200,000 clones, approximately 86% being singletons. The donors were members of the roughly 130-subject validation cohort (separate from the roughly 700-subject first cohort). The chain carries TRBV5-6 and TRBJ1-3, with D uncertain. What was sequenced was PBMCs. The receptor was derived from a woman aged 18-29 years in good health and CMV-seronegative. The chain's CDR3 is CASSFGPSSGNTIYF. The CDR3 DNA is TGTGCCAGCAGCTTTGGGCCGAGCTCTGGAAACACCATATATTTT.